Below, one T cell receptor beta chain is given with its context. Its antigen remains unknown. The data are from a study of blood T cells in healthy people across ages. Findings and limits, study-wide: Unsorted PBMC input precluded a conclusive naive versus antigen-experienced comparison.

With each sample, at least 5 micrograms of total RNA were extracted. With a J-beta primer mix and a sample-barcoded 5' primer, a second PCR ran about 7 to 12 cycles. A 12-random-nucleotide template-switch adaptor tagged each cDNA molecule. From the 5' RACE reads, TCRdb called clonotypes with MiXCR, one entry per CDR3 protein. The sample shows approximately 800,000 distinct CDR3 sequences, about 55% of them seen only once. Per the germline V gene, CDR1 is DFQATT and CDR2 is SNEGSKA (reference sequence). The CDR3 contains 16 residues. The germline V and J ends were trimmed by 3 bases and 13 bases, with 28 bases remaining between them.

The specimen was blood. The chain couples TRBV20-1 to TRBJ2-4; the D gene is possibly TRBD2 (5 bases). The sequence was collected from a man older than 75 in good health. As DNA, the CDR3 is TGCAGTGCTAGGATTCCTGGGAGTCCCGCTTACAATGAGCAGTACTTC. It codes for CSARIPGSPAYNEQYF.